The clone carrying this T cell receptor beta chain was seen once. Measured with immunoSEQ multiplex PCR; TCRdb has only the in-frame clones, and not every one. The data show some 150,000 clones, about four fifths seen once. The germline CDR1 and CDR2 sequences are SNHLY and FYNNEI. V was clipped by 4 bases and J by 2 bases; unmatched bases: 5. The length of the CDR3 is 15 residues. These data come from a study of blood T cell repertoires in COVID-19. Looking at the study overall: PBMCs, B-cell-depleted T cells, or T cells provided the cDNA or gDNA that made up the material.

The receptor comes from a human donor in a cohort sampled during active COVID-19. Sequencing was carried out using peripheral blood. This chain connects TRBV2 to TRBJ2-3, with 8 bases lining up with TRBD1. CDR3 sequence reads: CASSADRGYTDTQYF. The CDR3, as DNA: TGTGCCAGCAGTGCTGACAGGGGATACACAGATACGCAGTATTTT.